These 31 T cell receptor beta chains came from one sample sequenced in a study of cytomegalovirus exposure and HLA in healthy donors. PCR involved 60 Vbeta and 13 Jbeta primers. Some clones are missing from TCRdb's copy, which holds only in-frame ones; the method was immunoSEQ multiplex PCR. This table lists 53,000 or so clones. The sample consisted of PBMCs. Receptors originate from a male donor in good health and CMV-seropositive.

This chain uses TRBV10-3 with TRBJ1-3; D might be TRBD1 (5 bases). The CDR3 has 18 amino acids. The V end lost 6 bases, the J end lost 2 bases, and 23 bases lay between the germline ends. Germline CDR1 ENHRY, CDR2 SYGVKD. As DNA, the CDR3 is TGTGCCATCAGAGCCCTCAGTGCGGGGGAAGAAGCTGGAAACACCATATATTTT. Protein: CAIRALSAGEEAGNTIYF.

This rearrangement joins TRBV4-2 to TRBJ2-1; TRBD1 matches at 9 bases. Germline assignment: CDR1 LGHNA and CDR2 YNFKEQ. CDR3 length: 15 residues. Trimming cost V 5 bases and J 9 bases; bases outside gene matches: 11. Written as DNA, the CDR3 is TGTGCCAGCAGCGTTCGACAGGGGGATAGTAGTGAGCAGTTCTTC. This gives the protein CASSVRQGDSSEQFF.

DNA of the CDR3: TGCGCCAGCAGCCAAGAGGGTCCAGGGCCGGGTGAAAAACTGTTTTTT. As protein: CASSQEGPGPGEKLFF. The V call is TRBV4-1, the J call TRBJ1-4; possible D gene TRBD1, 5 bases. V lost 0 bases to trimming and J lost 7 bases, with 15 bases between them. Germline CDR1 reads MGHRA; CDR2 reads YSYEKL. The CDR3 has 16 amino acids.

The chain couples TRBV30 to TRBJ1-2; D call uncertain. V gave up 6 bases and J gave up 8 bases, with 19 bases separating them. Germline assignment: CDR1 GTSNPN and CDR2 SVGIG (reference sequence). The CDR3 is made up of 13 amino acids. The CDR3 loop is CACPPAGIGGYTF. The CDR3 coding sequence is TGTGCCTGTCCACCGGCAGGAATCGGAGGCTACACCTTC.

V and J are TRBV9 and TRBJ1-5; D is uncertain. The V and J ends lost 2 bases and 5 bases respectively, with 14 bases between them. Per the germline V gene, CDR1 is SGDLS and CDR2 is YYNGEE. The CDR3 contains 15 residues. DNA for the CDR3: TGTGCCAGCAGCGTCGGAGGAGCCTGGGATCAGCCCCAGCATTTT. This encodes CASSVGGAWDQPQHF. Variable domain in full (rest from reference TRBV9 and TRBJ1-5): DSGVTQTPKHLITATGQRVTLRCSPRSGDLSVYWYQQSLDQGLQFLIQYYNGEERAKGNILERFSAQQFPDLHSELNLSSLELGDSALYFCASSVGGAWDQPQHFGDGTRLSIL.

The CDR3 DNA is TGCAGCGCGAGGGGAGGGCACACTGAAGCTTTCTTT. As protein: CSARGGHTEAFF. The chain recombines TRBV29-1 with TRBJ1-1, with D perhaps TRBD1 (5 bases). Germline V gene data show CDR1 as SQVTM and CDR2 as ANQGSEA. The CDR3 consists of 12 residues. V dropped 7 bases and J dropped 3 bases, with 12 bases sitting between them. Using reference TRBV29-1 and TRBJ1-1 for the parts outside the CDR3, the full variable domain is SAVISQKPSRDICQRGTSLTIQCQVDSQVTMMFWYRQQPGQSLTLIATANQGSEATYESGFVIDKFPISRPNLTFSTLTVSNMSPEDSSIYLCSARGGHTEAFFGQGTRLTVV.

The chain is built from TRBV4-3 and TRBJ2-1; 7 bases align to TRBD1. V trimming: 4 bases; J trimming: 5 bases; junction bases outside the gene matches: 8. Germline V lookup: CDR1 LGHNA, CDR2 YSLEER. This CDR3 region has 15 residues. The CDR3: CASSRNRGAHNEQFF. Written as DNA, the CDR3 is TGCGCCAGCAGCCGGAACAGGGGTGCCCACAATGAGCAGTTCTTC.

This chain connects TRBV18 to TRBJ2-3, with D possibly being TRBD2 (6 bases). The CDR3 consists of 14 residues. V shed 3 bases and J shed 4 bases, with 11 bases lying between them. Germline CDR1 is KGHSH and CDR2 is LQKENI. The CDR3 region has the DNA TGTGCCAGCTCACCCCCCATAGCGGCAGATACGCAGTATTTT. It codes for CASSPPIAADTQYF.

The V gene is TRBV7-2, the J gene TRBJ2-5; 8 positions agree with TRBD2. The germline CDR1 and CDR2 sequences are SGHTA and FQGNSA. The CDR3 runs 15 residues. After removal of 1 base from V and 8 bases from J, the junction contained 9 bases not matched to a gene. The CDR3 region has the DNA TGTGCCAGCAGCTTAGGACATAGCGGGGTAGGAACCCAGTACTTC. As protein: CASSLGHSGVGTQYF.

The chain combines TRBV30 with TRBJ2-3, with D possibly matching TRBD2 (6 bases). Trimming removed 8 bases at V and 6 bases at J, with 18 bases between. Germline CDR1 and CDR2: GTSNPN and SVGIG (reference sequence). CDR3 length: 13 residues. DNA of the CDR3: TGTGCCGCCTCAAAGGGGAGCGGGGATACGCAGTATTTT. Translation: CAASKGSGDTQYF.

The rearrangement joins TRBV9 to TRBJ2-1; 10 bases fit TRBD2. V gave up 0 bases and J gave up 4 bases; unmatched junction bases: 4. Germline loops: CDR1 SGDLS, CDR2 YYNGEE. The CDR3 covers 16 residues. The CDR3 is CASSVVAGGPYNEQFF. DNA for the CDR3: TGTGCCAGCAGCGTAGTAGCGGGGGGACCTTACAATGAGCAGTTCTTC.

This sequence joins TRBV4-1 and TRBJ2-5; the match to TRBD2 covers 8 bases. Germline values: CDR1 MGHRA, CDR2 YSYEKL. J lost 4 bases, V lost 0 bases, and 7 bases had no gene match. This CDR3 is 16 amino acids long. The CDR3 loop reads CASSQEPGLVVETQYF. DNA for the CDR3: TGCGCCAGCAGCCAAGAACCGGGACTAGTTGTAGAGACCCAGTACTTC.

The V gene is TRBV5-5, the J gene TRBJ1-5; D ambiguous. The ends were cut back, 4 bases at V and 0 bases at J, with 2 bases in the middle. The CDR3 has 12 residues. CDR1 is SGHKS and CDR2 is YYEKEE in the germline V gene (reference sequence). The CDR3 loop is CASSLSNQPQHF. For the CDR3, the DNA is TGTGCCAGCAGCCTTAGCAATCAGCCCCAGCATTTT.

The genes are TRBV6-5 and TRBJ1-2; a weak D match, TRBD1 (5 bases). Germline CDR1 reads MNHEY; CDR2 reads SVGAGI. Trimming took off 2 bases at V and 8 bases at J, with 12 bases between the two ends. The length of the CDR3 is 13 residues. As DNA, the CDR3 is TGTGCCAGCAGTTACCGCCAGGGAAAAGGCTACACCTTC. Amino acids: CASSYRQGKGYTF.

This chain uses TRBV5-1 with TRBJ1-4, with a possible D match to TRBD1 (6 bases). CDR3 length: 14 residues. Germline CDR1 and CDR2: SGHRS and YFSETQ. V lost 0 bases to trimming and J lost 8 bases, with 11 bases between them. The CDR3 bases are TGCGCCAGCAGCTTGGGGGACACTGGCGAAAAACTGTTTTTT. Translated: CASSLGDTGEKLFF.

The chain is built from TRBV6-1 and TRBJ2-2; D is unresolved. Germline lookup yields CDR1 MNHNS and CDR2 SASEGT. This CDR3 comprises 14 residues. Deletions cut 7 bases from V and 5 bases from J, with 14 bases between. The CDR3 sequence: CASKQVEETGELFF. Written as DNA, the CDR3 is TGTGCCAGCAAGCAAGTCGAGGAAACCGGGGAGCTGTTTTTT.

The J gene is TRBJ1-6, the V gene TRBV5-5, with D hard to call. The CDR3 totals 18 residues. Germline V gene sequence: CDR1 SGHKS, CDR2 YYEKEE (reference sequence). Trimming removed 4 bases from V and 0 bases from J, with 17 bases in between. As DNA, the CDR3 is TGTGCCAGCAGCAGTATAGGCGGCCCCAGCTCCTATAATTCACCCCTCCACTTT. Protein product: CASSSIGGPSSYNSPLHF.

This sequence joins TRBV18 and TRBJ2-7; a weak D match, TRBD2 (5 bases). V gave up 3 bases and J gave up 0 bases, with 12 bases separating them. The V gene's germline CDR1 is KGHSH and CDR2 LQKENI. This CDR3 region has 15 residues. The CDR3 region has the DNA TGTGCCAGCTCACCCTCGGGAACACCCTCCTACGAGCAGTACTTC. Its translation is CASSPSGTPSYEQYF.

V and J are TRBV7-8 and TRBJ2-2; D uncertain. V was cut by 2 bases and J by 3 bases, with 7 bases left in between. CDR1 is SGHVS and CDR2 is FQNEAQ in the germline V gene. This CDR3 region has 14 residues. The CDR3 loop reads CASSLRGDTGELFF. In nucleotides, the CDR3 is TGTGCCAGCAGCTTACGCGGAGACACCGGGGAGCTGTTTTTT.

The chain employs TRBV30 and TRBJ2-5; no reliable D call. The V gene lost 2 bases and the J gene lost 5 bases, with 12 bases spanning the gap. Germline CDR1 and CDR2: GTSNPN and SVGIG (reference sequence). CDR3 length: 13 amino acids. CDR3 coding DNA: TGTGCCTGGAGTATCGGGTCGAGCGAGACCCAGTACTTC. Translated, it gives CAWSIGSSETQYF.

J is TRBJ1-1 and V is TRBV5-1; 7 bases match TRBD1. V was clipped by 0 bases and J by 6 bases; unmatched bases: 5. There are 14 residues in the CDR3. CDR1 and CDR2 from the germline V gene are SGHRS and YFSETQ. The CDR3 protein is CASSLGQGSAEAFF. The CDR3, as DNA: TGCGCCAGCAGCTTGGGACAGGGTAGCGCTGAAGCTTTCTTT.

V gene TRBV19 combines with J gene TRBJ1-4; D gene unclear. The V and J ends lost 4 bases and 2 bases respectively, with 14 bases between them. CDR3 size: 16 residues. Germline values: CDR1 LNHDA, CDR2 SQIVND (reference sequence). The CDR3 region is CASSRSEVETNEKLFF. CDR3 DNA: TGTGCCAGTAGTAGATCCGAGGTTGAGACTAATGAAAAACTGTTTTTT.

The genes are TRBV7-6 and TRBJ2-3, with D perhaps matching TRBD2 (6 bases). CDR3 length: 13 amino acids. Germline loops: CDR1 SGHVS, CDR2 FNYEAQ. The V end was cut by 1 base, the J end by 4 bases, with 6 bases between. CDR3 bases: TGTGCCAGCAGCTTAGAGCGGGCAGATACGCAGTATTTT. It codes for CASSLERADTQYF.

The chain recombines TRBV28 with TRBJ2-2; possible D gene TRBD2, 6 bases. Trimming shortened V by 3 bases and J by 6 bases, and 8 bases separated the two germline ends. CDR1 and CDR2 from the germline V gene are MDHEN and SYDVKM. CDR3 size: 13 residues. This chain's CDR3 is CASSFGGAGELFF. CDR3 nucleotides: TGTGCCAGCAGTTTTGGAGGGGCCGGGGAGCTGTTTTTT.

The chain links TRBV4-3 to TRBJ2-3, with a tentative D call TRBD1 (5 bases). With 1 base removed from V and 4 bases from J, the gap between germline ends came to 9 bases. Germline V gene data show CDR1 as LGHNA and CDR2 as YSLEER. This CDR3 has 14 amino acids. CDR3 amino acids: CASSQGDSSDTQYF. The CDR3 DNA reads TGCGCCAGCAGCCAAGGAGACAGTTCAGATACGCAGTATTTT.

This rearrangement joins TRBV5-4 to TRBJ2-1, with 10 bases matching TRBD2. The J segment lost 9 bases and the V segment lost 4 bases, leaving 13 bases of the junction unmatched. Germline V gene data show CDR1 as SGHNT and CDR2 as YYREEE (reference sequence). This CDR3 is 16 amino acids long. In DNA form, the CDR3 reads TGTGCCAGCAGCCCCGGGACTAGCGCTAGTCTTGGTGAGCAGTTCTTC. This translates into CASSPGTSASLGEQFF.

V gene TRBV5-4 combines with J gene TRBJ2-3; tentative D call: TRBD2 (5 bases). The V gene's germline CDR1 is SGHNT and CDR2 YYREEE (reference sequence). Trimming took 6 bases from V and 1 from J, leaving 9 bases between them. The CDR3 has 13 residues. This CDR3 is CASTSEGTDTQYF. The CDR3 DNA sequence: TGTGCCAGCACCTCGGAGGGCACAGATACGCAGTATTTT.

This clone ranks as medium-sized (0.01 to 0.1%) in terms of frequency. The J gene is TRBJ2-2, the V gene TRBV14; no clear D. With 0 bases removed from V and 7 bases from J, the gap between germline ends came to 3 bases. The germline V gene has CDR1 SGHDN and CDR2 FVKESK. The CDR3 covers 12 residues. CDR3 residues: CASSQDYGELFF. DNA of the CDR3: TGTGCCAGCAGCCAAGATTACGGGGAGCTGTTTTTT.

Notes on this clone: The conserved phenylalanine or tryptophan normally closing the CDR3 is absent here, so this likely arose from a read error. The limits of the CDR3 on the DNA are not certain, so only TCRdb's listed CDR3 is given. The rearrangement uses TRBV6-4 and TRBJ2-7; TRBD1, the table's D call, was not compared with the DNA. Both ends counted, the CDR3 spans 10 residues. The V gene's germline CDR1 is MRHNA and CDR2 SNTAGT. The CDR3 here is CASSDETGLP.

J is TRBJ2-7 and V is TRBV5-6, with 8 nucleotides matching TRBD1. The length of the CDR3 is 12 residues. Per germline, CDR1 SGHDT and CDR2 YYEEEE. V shed 4 bases, J shed 6 bases, and the junction held 3 bases outside the gene matches. CDR3 amino acids: CASSQTGVEQYF. In nucleotides, the CDR3 is TGTGCCAGCAGCCAGACAGGGGTCGAGCAGTACTTC.

V and J are TRBV9 and TRBJ2-4; tentatively, D is TRBD2 (7 bases). The CDR3 runs 17 residues. In germline, CDR1 is SGDLS, CDR2 YYNGEE. The V and J ends lost 0 bases and 0 bases respectively, with 13 bases between them. The CDR3 protein is CASSVGGGVGAKNIQYF. CDR3 sequence (DNA): TGTGCCAGCAGCGTAGGCGGGGGCGTGGGAGCCAAAAACATTCAGTACTTC.